These 5 T cell receptor beta chains came from one sample sequenced in a study of T cell changes during pregnancy in multiple sclerosis. Generated by immunoSEQ multiplex PCR, the TCRdb table keeps only in-frame clones and is missing some. The table records approximately 22,000 clones, approximately 92% of them present only once. The specimen was CD8+ T cells from peripheral blood mononuclear cells, collected in the third trimester of pregnancy. These TCRs come from a female donor with multiple sclerosis, enrolled in a pregnancy study.

This chain connects TRBV2 to TRBJ2-7, with a possible D match to TRBD1 (6 bases). This CDR3 spans 15 amino acids. Germline V gives CDR1 SNHLY, CDR2 FYNNEI. V lost 7 bases and J 6 bases, leaving 22 bases between the germline ends. CDR3 residues: CASTPSAGVTSEQYF. CDR3 in DNA: TGTGCCAGCACCCCCTCGGCAGGGGTTACGTCCGAGCAGTACTTC.

The V call is TRBV4-3, the J call TRBJ2-2, with D hard to call. The CDR3 runs to 17 residues. The germline V gene has CDR1 LGHNA and CDR2 YSLEER. The V end lost 1 base, the J end lost 0 bases, and 12 bases lay between the germline ends. CDR3 DNA: TGCGCCAGCAGCCAAGGAGCCCAACGAACGAACACCGGGGAGCTGTTTTTT. Its protein is CASSQGAQRTNTGELFF.

This clone has just a few counts. V and J are TRBV27 and TRBJ2-7; D not certain. There are 13 residues in the CDR3. V lost 3 bases, J lost 2 bases, and 8 bases lay in between. Germline V gene lookup returns CDR1 MNHEY and CDR2 SMNVEV (reference sequence). The CDR3 DNA reads as TGTGCCAGCAGTTTCGGCAGGACCTACGAGCAGTACTTC. Its protein is CASSFGRTYEQYF.

This clone was recorded once. The chain carries TRBV9 and TRBJ2-7, with D maybe TRBD2 (5 bases). The CDR3 spans 13 residues. V lost 0 bases and J lost 1, with 5 bases in between. Germline CDR1 reads SGDLS; CDR2 reads YYNGEE. The CDR3 sequence: CASSVGGSYEQYF. CDR3 nucleotides: TGTGCCAGCAGCGTAGGCGGGTCCTACGAGCAGTACTTC.

The chain uses TRBV27 and TRBJ2-1; 10 nucleotides match TRBD2. Germline loops: CDR1 MNHEY, CDR2 SMNVEV (reference sequence). The CDR3 runs to 14 residues. With V trimmed by 8 bases and J by 5 bases, 6 bases remained unmatched. The CDR3 here is CASGLAGAHNEQFF. CDR3 DNA sequence: TGTGCCAGCGGTCTAGCGGGAGCCCACAATGAGCAGTTCTTC.